This T cell receptor beta chain was profiled in a study of T-cell memory formation after mild COVID-19. Libraries for TCRalpha and TCRbeta carried sample barcodes and unique molecular identifiers via 5'RACE. In TCRdb, the 5' RACE reads were re-called with MiXCR into one record per CDR3 protein. This sample has 170,000 or so distinct CDR3 sequences, with about 20% found just once. The ends were cut back, 8 bases at V and 5 bases at J, with 9 bases in the middle. The germline V gene encodes CDR1 PRHDT and CDR2 FYEKMQ (reference sequence). This CDR3 is 11 amino acids long. The sequence was obtained from an adult woman who had mild COVID-19 (a few samples of this study predate the infection). Cell type and time point are not known. This chain links TRBV13 with TRBJ1-1; the D is unclear. The sequencing sample was made of PBMCs or a T cell subset sorted from them (not recorded which). This chain's CDR3 is CASGPRTEAFF. As DNA, the CDR3 is TGTGCCAGCGGTCCCCGGACTGAAGCTTTCTTT.